The 12 T cell receptor beta chains below were found in one sample sequenced in a study of post-analysis software for immune sequencing data. Every TCR beta cDNA library bore unique molecular identifiers. MiXCR was run by TCRdb on the PCR reads, yielding one entry per CDR3 protein. The profile shows hundreds of thousands of distinct CDR3 sequences, 55% to 70% of them singletons. For these receptors, no antigen is known. The study, taken as a whole, reports: In patients, TRBV5-6, TRBV5-1 and TRBV20-1 belonged to five TRBV segments found more frequently than in controls.

The sequenced material came from blood. The receptors come from a girl aged 2-15 years with multiple sclerosis.

J is TRBJ2-7 and V is TRBV12-3 or TRBV12-4; 9 bases fit TRBD2. This CDR3 region has 17 residues. Losses at the gene ends were 2 bases for V and 3 bases for J; bases not matched to a gene: 11. Here the CDR3 DNA reads TGTGCCAGCAGTTTAAGGTCTAGCGGGGTCCTGCTCTACGAGCAGTACTTC. It encodes CASSLRSSGVLLYEQYF.

The table lists this clonotype with a count of one. V is TRBV20-1 and J is TRBJ2-7, with D tentatively TRBD2 (5 bases). The assigned J gene may be wrong: the sequence end matches TRBJ2-5 better. The germline gives CDR1 DFQATT, CDR2 SNEGSKA (reference sequence). This CDR3 region has 13 residues. As DNA, the CDR3 is TGCAGTGCTAGACTAGCAACGGTGGAGACCCAGTACTTC. This encodes CSARLATVETQYF.

With regard to this clonotype: The junction departs from the called germline gene at one end, perhaps through a read error. This chain uses TRBV7-3 with TRBJ2-2, with D possibly being TRBD2 (5 bases). The CDR3 totals 17 residues. Germline values: CDR1 SGHTA, CDR2 FQGTGA. CDR3 sequence reads: CASSSTPVTANTGERFF. For the CDR3, the DNA is TGTGCCAGCAGCTCCACCCCAGTAACGGCGAACACCGGGGAGCGGTTTTTT.

CDR3 coding DNA: TGCGCCAGCAGCCAAGATCGGGCAGCCGAAGCTTTCTTT. The encoded protein is CASSQDRAAEAFF. V gene TRBV4-1 combines with J gene TRBJ1-1; D gene unclear. This CDR3 is built from 13 residues. The ends were cut back, 0 bases at V and 8 bases at J, with 10 bases in the middle. CDR1 is MGHRA, CDR2 YSYEKL, per germline.

The chain links TRBV7-9 to TRBJ2-7; TRBD1 aligns across 9 bases. Trimming took 4 bases from V and 3 from J; bases not matched to a gene: 4. The CDR3 totals 14 residues. The V gene's germline CDR1 is SEHNR and CDR2 FQNEAQ (reference sequence). The CDR3 here is CASSSTGGGYEQYF. CDR3 nucleotides: TGTGCCAGCAGCTCGACAGGGGGTGGCTACGAGCAGTACTTC. Drawing the rest from reference TRBV7-9 and TRBJ2-7, the complete variable domain is DTGVSQNPRHKITKRGQNVTFRCDPISEHNRLYWYRQTLGQGPEFLTYFQNEAQLEKSRLLSDRFSAERPKGSFSTLEIQRTEQGDSAMYLCASSSTGGGYEQYFGPGTRLTVT.

The V gene is TRBV5-1, the J gene TRBJ2-1, with 12 bases lining up with TRBD2. Germline V gives CDR1 SGHRS, CDR2 YFSETQ. The length of the CDR3 is 18 residues. V trimming: 1 base; J trimming: 0 bases; junction bases outside the gene matches: 5. CDR3 DNA: TGCGCCAGCAGCTTGTTACTAGCGGGAGGTTCCTCCTACAATGAGCAGTTCTTC. Translated, it gives CASSLLLAGGSSYNEQFF.

This clonotype has only one observation. The rearrangement uses TRBV12-3 or TRBV12-4 and TRBJ2-5; D is unclear. This CDR3 has 12 residues. Deletions cut 6 bases from V and 6 bases from J, with 11 bases between. The CDR3 nucleotides are TGTGCCAGCAGCCATCCTGCACAGACCCAGTACTTC. Amino acids: CASSHPAQTQYF.

This clonotype has more than one count but fewer than ten. CDR3 in DNA: TGCAGTGCTAGCCGCGCGGCCACTAACTATGGCTACACCTTC. This sequence encodes CSASRAATNYGYTF. The chain has TRBV20-1 and TRBJ1-2; D is unresolved. This CDR3 has 14 amino acids. Germline values: CDR1 DFQATT, CDR2 SNEGSKA (reference sequence). Trimming stripped 3 bases from V and 0 bases from J, with 11 bases between.

The J gene is TRBJ2-1, the V gene TRBV20-1; D call uncertain. Germline V lookup: CDR1 DFQATT, CDR2 SNEGSKA (reference sequence). V was cut by 7 bases and J by 7 bases, with 14 bases left in between. The CDR3 sequence is 12 residues long. The CDR3 nucleotides read TGCAGTGTTAGGAAGTTTGAAAATGAGCAGTTCTTC. It encodes CSVRKFENEQFF.

V usage is TRBV7-8 and J usage is TRBJ2-3, with TRBD2 matching 7 bases. The CDR3 length is 17 residues. With 7 bases clipped from V and 2 bases from J, the junction kept 15 bases outside the gene matches. CDR1 and CDR2 from the germline V gene are SGHVS and FQNEAQ. The CDR3 nucleotides read TGTGCCAGCACCTCCCTCGGGGGGTGGGGGACCACAGATACGCAGTATTTT. It specifies CASTSLGGWGTTDTQYF. Based on the CDR3 plus reference TRBV7-8 and TRBJ2-3, the full variable domain is GAGVSQSPRYKVAKRGQDVALRCDPISGHVSLFWYQQALGQGPEFLTYFQNEAQLDKSGLPSDRFFAERPEGSVSTLKIQRTQQEDSAVYLCASTSLGGWGTTDTQYFGPGTRLTVL.

J is TRBJ2-5 and V is TRBV7-9; 7 positions agree with TRBD1. The CDR3 loop spans 15 amino acids. V lost 8 bases and J lost 4; bases outside the gene matches: 13. From germline, CDR1 is SEHNR and CDR2 FQNEAQ (reference sequence). Here the CDR3 DNA reads TGTGCCAGCGTCAACCGGGACAGCTCTCGAGAGACCCAGTACTTC. Encoded protein: CASVNRDSSRETQYF.

This clonotype was seen a handful of times. The chain couples TRBV9 to TRBJ1-2, with no clear D. Germline V gene data show CDR1 as SGDLS and CDR2 as YYNGEE. The CDR3 has 15 amino acids. Trimming took 0 bases from V and 5 from J, leaving 14 bases between them. CDR3 sequence: CASSVGLEPGYGYTF. The DNA for the CDR3 is TGTGCCAGCAGCGTAGGTCTCGAGCCGGGGTATGGCTACACCTTC.